The 19 T cell receptor beta chains listed next were all sequenced from one sample in a study of shared T cell receptors in the human thymus. TCRdb keeps only in-frame clones here, not all; method: immunoSEQ multiplex PCR. The sample contains 500,000 to 750,000 clones, approximately 87% of which appear only once. This sample was also put to use in a study of human thymus T cells.

Sample: thymocytes. The source of these receptors is a boy in the first two years of life with a congenital heart defect.

The gene calls are TRBV11-3 and TRBJ2-7; 13 bases match TRBD2. Trimming cost V 5 bases and J 0 bases; bases outside gene matches: 16. Germline CDR1 and CDR2: SGHNT and YENEEA. This CDR3 comprises 20 residues. The CDR3 reads CASSPDSALAGGSSSYEQYF. CDR3 bases: TGTGCCAGCAGCCCCGATTCGGCACTAGCGGGAGGGTCGAGCTCCTACGAGCAGTACTTC.

The V gene is TRBV6-4, the J gene TRBJ2-1; 12 bases fit TRBD2. J gave up 7 bases and V 0 bases, and 1 base lay outside the gene matches. Germline lookup yields CDR1 MRHNA and CDR2 SNTAGT. This CDR3 has 15 residues. The CDR3 protein is CASSDSLAGGNEQFF. Here the CDR3 DNA reads TGTGCCAGCAGTGACTCCCTAGCGGGAGGGAATGAGCAGTTCTTC.

This clone has just one count. The V call is TRBV5-8, the J call TRBJ1-4, with 9 bases that match TRBD1. The length of the CDR3 is 15 residues. The V gene end was trimmed by 6 bases and the J gene end by 7 bases; junction bases not matched to a gene: 10. Germline CDR1 is SGHTS and CDR2 is YDEGEE. CDR3 amino acids: CASIFLGTGPEKLFF. CDR3 nucleotides: TGTGCCAGCATTTTCCTCGGGACAGGGCCTGAAAAACTGTTTTTT.

The chain links TRBV13 to TRBJ2-5; 9 nucleotides align to TRBD2. CDR1 and CDR2 (germline): PRHDT, FYEKMQ (reference sequence). The CDR3 extends over 19 amino acids. Unmatched junction bases numbered 19, after V lost 4 bases and J lost 4 bases. In DNA, the CDR3 is TGTGCCAGCAGCTCACAGGGGCCTCGGGAGCGGGAGGTGAGAGAGACCCAGTACTTC. As protein: CASSSQGPREREVRETQYF.

The genes are TRBV4-2 and TRBJ2-2, with 9 bases aligning to TRBD2. CDR3 length: 17 amino acids. V shed 3 bases and J 6 bases; nucleotides not matched to a gene: 11. CDR1 and CDR2 (germline): LGHNA, YNFKEQ. CDR3 sequence (DNA): TGTGCCAGCAGCCAGACGGAGGGGGGACTAGCAGCCGGGGAGCTGTTTTTT. It translates to CASSQTEGGLAAGELFF.

The chain employs TRBV29-1 and TRBJ1-2; 7 bases are shared with TRBD1. This CDR3 region has 13 residues. Unmatched junction bases numbered 6, after V lost 3 bases and J lost 5 bases. Germline assignment: CDR1 SQVTM and CDR2 ANQGSEA. The CDR3 spells CSVEISGQYGYTF. The CDR3 nucleotides are TGCAGCGTTGAGATCTCGGGACAGTATGGCTACACCTTC.

This chain links TRBV6-1 with TRBJ1-2; weak D call: TRBD1 (6 bases). V was shortened by 0 bases and J by 1 base, with 12 bases between the two germline ends. The germline V gene encodes CDR1 MNHNS and CDR2 SASEGT. The CDR3 consists of 16 residues. The CDR3 reads CASSEAKGGGNYGYTF. In nucleotides, the CDR3 is TGTGCCAGCAGTGAAGCGAAAGGGGGGGGTAACTATGGCTACACCTTC.

The J gene is TRBJ2-7, the V gene TRBV4-3; TRBD2 aligns across 10 bases. The CDR3 consists of 17 residues. J was trimmed by 1 base and V by 0 bases; bases with no gene match: 6. Looked up from germline, CDR1 is LGHNA and CDR2 is YSLEER. The CDR3 nucleotides are TGCGCCAGCAGCCAAGAGGCACTAGCGGGGATATCCTACGAGCAGTACTTC. Its translation: CASSQEALAGISYEQYF.

The V and J genes are TRBV2 and TRBJ2-1, with 13 bases lining up with TRBD2. This CDR3 contains 18 residues. V dropped 4 bases and J dropped 0; count of bases not matched to a gene: 6. CDR1 and CDR2 from the germline V gene are SNHLY and FYNNEI. This chain's CDR3 is CASSAPGLAGSSYNEQFF. The DNA of the CDR3 is TGTGCCAGCAGTGCGCCGGGACTAGCGGGGAGCTCCTACAATGAGCAGTTCTTC.

This clone was recorded once. The rearrangement links TRBV7-8 to TRBJ1-5, with TRBD1 matching 9 bases. V dropped 5 bases and J dropped 5; count of bases not matched to a gene: 4. The germline V gene has CDR1 SGHVS and CDR2 FQNEAQ. The CDR3 runs to 14 residues. This CDR3 reads CASSLRQGDQPQHF. CDR3 DNA sequence: TGTGCCAGCAGCCTCCGACAGGGGGATCAGCCCCAGCATTTT.

This clone appeared a single time. CDR3 protein: CASKVEAPSNEQFF. The CDR3 DNA follows: TGTGCCAGCAAGGTAGAAGCGCCCAGCAATGAGCAGTTCTTC. The rearrangement uses TRBV27 and TRBJ2-1, with D unclear. The ends were cut back, 7 bases at V and 6 bases at J, with 16 bases in the middle. Germline assignment: CDR1 MNHEY and CDR2 SMNVEV (reference sequence). There are 14 residues in the CDR3.

This chain uses TRBV4-1 with TRBJ2-3; 14 bases are shared with TRBD2. Per the germline V gene, CDR1 is MGHRA and CDR2 is YSYEKL. This CDR3 contains 15 residues. V trimming: 3 bases; J trimming: 4 bases; junction bases outside the gene matches: 0. The chain's CDR3 is CASSQTSGRADTQYF. The CDR3 nucleotides read TGCGCCAGCAGCCAGACTAGCGGGAGGGCAGATACGCAGTATTTT.

The J gene is TRBJ1-1, the V gene TRBV27; D gene unclear. The CDR3 is 16 residues long. Looked up from germline, CDR1 is MNHEY and CDR2 is SMNVEV (reference sequence). Trimming left V 1 base short and J 0 bases short, with 12 bases between. The chain's CDR3 is CASSLWADHMNTEAFF. The DNA of the CDR3 is TGTGCCAGCAGTTTATGGGCAGACCACATGAACACTGAAGCTTTCTTT.

CDR3: CASSLKGRTYNEQFF. The CDR3 DNA is TGCGCCAGCAGCTTGAAGGGGCGTACATACAATGAGCAGTTCTTC. The chain is built from TRBV5-1 and TRBJ2-1; TRBD1 might be the D (5 bases). Trimming stripped 1 base from V and 4 bases from J, with 12 bases between. Germline CDR1 SGHRS, CDR2 YFSETQ. CDR3 size: 15 residues.

The genes are TRBV7-2 and TRBJ2-3, with TRBD2 matching over 7 bases. The CDR3 totals 18 residues. The V gene's germline CDR1 is SGHTA and CDR2 FQGNSA. After removal of 5 bases from V and 2 bases from J, the junction contained 16 bases not matched to a gene. This chain's CDR3 is CASSPIGLGPLNTDTQYF. Here the CDR3 DNA reads TGTGCCAGCAGCCCGATCGGACTAGGTCCCCTGAACACAGATACGCAGTATTTT. The full variable domain, completed using reference TRBV7-2 and TRBJ2-3, is GAGVSQSPSNKVTEKGKDVELRCDPISGHTALYWYRQSLGQGLEFLIYFQGNSAPDKSGLPSDRFSAERTGGSVSTLTIQRTQQEDSAVYLCASSPIGLGPLNTDTQYFGPGTRLTVL.

This clone has just one count. This chain links TRBV2 with TRBJ1-1; perhaps TRBD1 as D (5 bases). Germline CDR1 SNHLY, CDR2 FYNNEI. The CDR3 is 16 amino acids. Trimming took 2 bases from V and 1 from J, leaving 14 bases between them. The CDR3 region has the DNA TGTGCCAGCAGTGAAATCGGAGGGGCCAGGAACACTGAAGCTTTCTTT. This sequence encodes CASSEIGGARNTEAFF.

The chain joins TRBV5-6 to TRBJ2-7; TRBD1 agrees at 8 bases. CDR3 length: 16 residues. Trimming at V came to 4 bases and at J to 6 bases, leaving 15 bases not matched to a gene. Per germline, CDR1 SGHDT and CDR2 YYEEEE. CDR3 nucleotide sequence: TGTGCCAGCAGCCCGGACAGGGCCCACAAACAACCCGAGCAGTACTTC. It specifies CASSPDRAHKQPEQYF.

The rearrangement links TRBV4-2 to TRBJ1-1; D call uncertain. The CDR3 covers 20 residues. V was clipped by 1 base and J by 0 bases, with 24 bases between them. In germline, CDR1 is LGHNA, CDR2 YNFKEQ. As DNA, the CDR3 is TGTGCCAGCAGCCAAGTGGGTGGGTCAGGTGGCGCAGCGGTGAACACTGAAGCTTTCTTT. It codes for CASSQVGGSGGAAVNTEAFF.

The DNA of the CDR3 is TGTGCCAGAAGCTTCTGGACAGGGGGGGGTCAGCCCCAGCATTTT. Amino acid sequence: CARSFWTGGGQPQHF. The chain recombines TRBV5-3 with TRBJ1-5, with 10 bases that match TRBD1. TRBV5-3 carries the ORF label, with uncertain function. CDR3 length: 15 amino acids. J gave up 6 bases and V 2 bases, and 5 bases lay outside the gene matches.